The 20 T cell receptor beta chains given below trace back to one sample, sequenced in a study of T cell responses to AZD1222 COVID-19 vaccine. Profiling relied on immunoSEQ multiplex PCR, and the TCRdb table lists in-frame clones only, not all of them. This sample carries more than 100,000 clones, over 90% of them seen once, and the ten largest clones take roughly 5.6%. The source was peripheral blood, collected on day 0 of AZD1222 vaccination. Every receptor here comes from an adult in good health.

This clone was seen a single time. The chain employs TRBV5-1 and TRBJ2-3; D gene uncertain. V gave up 1 base and J gave up 0 bases, with 6 bases separating them. Germline CDR1 and CDR2: SGHRS and YFSETQ. The CDR3 is 14 amino acids. The CDR3 sequence: CASSLTASTDTQYF. In nucleotides, the CDR3 is TGCGCCAGCAGCTTGACAGCTAGCACAGATACGCAGTATTTT. Full variable domain (remainder filled in from reference TRBV5-1 and TRBJ2-3): KAGVTQTPRYLIKTRGQQVTLSCSPISGHRSVSWYQQTPGQGLQFLFEYFSETQRNKGNFPGRFSGRQFSNSRSEMNVSTLELGDSALYLCASSLTASTDTQYFGPGTRLTVL.

The V call is TRBV11-3, the J call TRBJ2-7, with 10 bases fitting TRBD2. Germline trimming cut 5 bases from V and 6 bases from J; bases unmatched to any gene: 7. Germline loops: CDR1 SGHNT, CDR2 YENEEA. The CDR3 is made up of 14 amino acids. As DNA, the CDR3 is TGTGCCAGCAGCCCGGGGGGGACTAGCGTCGAGCAGTACTTC. Protein: CASSPGGTSVEQYF.

The chain links TRBV5-1 to TRBJ2-7; possibly TRBD1 or TRBD2 for D (5 bases each). V lost 8 bases and J lost 0, with 15 bases in between. The CDR3 runs to 14 residues. Germline CDR1 reads SGHRS; CDR2 reads YFSETQ. This CDR3 reads CASKGTASSYEQYF. CDR3 sequence (DNA): TGCGCCAGTAAGGGGACGGCGAGCTCCTACGAGCAGTACTTC. The full variable domain, its missing parts supplied by reference TRBV5-1 and TRBJ2-7, is KAGVTQTPRYLIKTRGQQVTLSCSPISGHRSVSWYQQTPGQGLQFLFEYFSETQRNKGNFPGRFSGRQFSNSRSEMNVSTLELGDSALYLCASKGTASSYEQYFGPGTRLTVT.

The J gene is TRBJ2-3, the V gene TRBV7-2; D remains unclear. Per germline, CDR1 SGHTA and CDR2 FQGNSA. The CDR3 spans 14 residues. The germline V and J ends were trimmed by 2 bases and 7 bases, with 13 bases remaining between them. As DNA, the CDR3 is TGTGCCAGCAGCTTAAATGGCATGGGTTATACGCAGTATTTT. As protein: CASSLNGMGYTQYF.

In its sample, this clone was seen a few times. V usage is TRBV3-1 (or the pseudogene TRBV3-2) and J usage is TRBJ2-5, with 10 bases matching TRBD1. V shed 5 bases, J shed 5 bases, and the junction held 14 bases outside the gene matches. CDR1 is LGHDT, CDR2 YNNKEL, per germline (reference sequence). This CDR3 comprises 17 residues. The CDR3 here is CASSGTGRDRGVETQYF. For the CDR3, the DNA is TGTGCCAGCAGCGGCACGGGGCGGGACAGGGGAGTGGAGACCCAGTACTTC.

Here the CDR3 DNA reads TGTGCCAGCACCTCCCGGGGAAGGGCTAATGAAAAACTGTTTTTT. It specifies CASTSRGRANEKLFF. The chain links TRBV6-5 to TRBJ1-4; no clear D gene. Trimming shortened V by 7 bases and J by 3 bases, and 15 bases separated the two germline ends. The CDR3 is 15 residues long. Germline CDR1 is MNHEY and CDR2 is SVGAGI.

The J gene is TRBJ2-2, the V gene TRBV28, with D perhaps TRBD1 (5 bases). The CDR3 loop spans 13 amino acids. Trimming removed 3 bases at V and 4 bases at J, with 6 bases between. Germline V CDR1 and CDR2: MDHEN, SYDVKM. In DNA form, the CDR3 reads TGTGCCAGCAGTTTGGGGCTCACCGGGGAGCTGTTTTTT. This gives the protein CASSLGLTGELFF.

The J gene is TRBJ2-2, the V gene TRBV11-3, with 9 positions matching TRBD2. Germline trimming cut 5 bases from V and 6 bases from J; bases unmatched to any gene: 10. Germline V CDR1 and CDR2: SGHNT, YENEEA. The CDR3 is made up of 16 amino acids. The CDR3 protein is CASSPFSGGFPGELFF. The CDR3 DNA is TGTGCCAGCAGCCCATTTAGCGGGGGATTTCCCGGGGAGCTGTTTTTT.

This chain joins TRBV9 and TRBJ2-5, with 8 positions matching TRBD2. The length of the CDR3 is 14 residues. Germline trimming cut 3 bases from V and 5 bases from J; bases unmatched to any gene: 6. The V gene's germline CDR1 is SGDLS and CDR2 YYNGEE. The CDR3 spells CASSGGGPLETQYF. The CDR3 region has the DNA TGTGCCAGCAGCGGCGGGGGGCCTCTGGAGACCCAGTACTTC.

The rearrangement links TRBV25-1 to TRBJ1-6; D gene ambiguous. From germline, CDR1 is MGHDK and CDR2 SYGVNS. The V and J ends lost 4 bases and 0 bases respectively, with 13 bases between them. CDR3 length equals 17 residues. The CDR3, as DNA: TGTGCCAGCAGTGCTAACTTAGGAGCCTCCTATAATTCACCCCTCCACTTT. Translation gives CASSANLGASYNSPLHF. The full variable domain, in which reference TRBV25-1 and TRBJ1-6 provide the parts outside the CDR3, is EADIYQTPRYLVIGTGKKITLECSQTMGHDKMYWYQQDPGMELHLIHYSYGVNSTEKGDLSSESTVSRIRTEHFPLTLESARPSHTSQYLCASSANLGASYNSPLHFGNGTRLTVT.

The J gene is TRBJ1-5, the V gene TRBV3-1 (or the pseudogene TRBV3-2); tentative D call: TRBD1 (6 bases). The CDR3 is 15 amino acids. The ends were cut back, 3 bases at V and 2 bases at J, with 11 bases in the middle. Germline lookup yields CDR1 LGHDT and CDR2 YNNKEL (reference sequence). The CDR3: CASSQGTRGNQPQHF. For the CDR3, the DNA is TGTGCCAGCAGCCAGGGGACACGAGGCAATCAGCCCCAGCATTTT.

The CDR3 is CAWSLGTVGNTIYF. The CDR3 nucleotides are TGTGCCTGGAGTCTCGGGACAGTCGGAAACACCATATATTTT. The V gene is TRBV30, the J gene TRBJ1-3, with 7 bases aligning to TRBD1. The CDR3 spans 14 residues. The germline gives CDR1 GTSNPN, CDR2 SVGIG (reference sequence). J gave up 4 bases and V 2 bases, and 5 bases lay outside the gene matches.

The rearrangement links TRBV11-2 to TRBJ2-7; 7 positions match TRBD1. The trim removed 4 bases at V and 1 base at J, leaving 7 bases unmatched. The CDR3 extends over 15 amino acids. Germline V gene data show CDR1 as SGHAT and CDR2 as FQNNGV. The CDR3 coding sequence is TGTGCCAGCAGCTCCCTTAGGGACAGATCCTACGAGCAGTACTTC. This encodes CASSSLRDRSYEQYF.

On this clone: The junction departs from the called germline gene at one end, perhaps through a read error. The chain recombines TRBV7-2 with TRBJ2-3; 8 bases align to TRBD2. Germline V gives CDR1 SGHTA, CDR2 FQGNSA. The CDR3 has 18 amino acids. This CDR3 reads CASSIALREAGVFSTQYF. The CDR3 nucleotides are TGTGCCAGCAGCATAGCCCTTCGGGAAGCGGGGGTTTTCAGTACGCAGTATTTT.

V usage is TRBV12-5 and J usage is TRBJ1-2, with 7 bases fitting TRBD1. Per germline, CDR1 LGHNT and CDR2 FRNRAP. The CDR3 is 15 amino acids. J lost 4 bases, V lost 1 base, and 6 bases had no gene match. The CDR3 reads CASGLGLGQTYGYTF. The CDR3 nucleotides read TGTGCTAGTGGTTTGGGATTGGGACAGACCTATGGCTACACCTTC.

The CDR3 region is CASSWTSYNEQFF. The CDR3 DNA sequence: TGTGCCAGCAGTTGGACTAGCTACAATGAGCAGTTCTTC. The chain carries TRBV27 and TRBJ2-1; 7 nucleotides agree with TRBD2. The J segment lost 3 bases and the V segment lost 4 bases, leaving 0 bases of the junction unmatched. The CDR3 sequence is 13 residues long. Germline V gives CDR1 MNHEY, CDR2 SMNVEV (reference sequence).

The chain links TRBV5-4 to TRBJ2-3; 10 bases are a match to TRBD2. V lost 3 bases, J lost 5 bases, and 3 bases stayed unmatched. There are 14 residues in the CDR3. From germline, CDR1 is SGHNT and CDR2 YYREEE (reference sequence). CDR3 in amino acids: CASSWGLALDTQYF. CDR3 coding DNA: TGTGCCAGCAGCTGGGGACTAGCGTTAGATACGCAGTATTTT.

The rearrangement joins TRBV19 to TRBJ2-7; TRBD1 aligns across 11 bases. Germline CDR1 is LNHDA and CDR2 is SQIVND (reference sequence). The CDR3 totals 13 residues. Trimming at V came to 7 bases and at J to 6 bases, leaving 5 bases not matched to a gene. The CDR3 bases are TGTGCCAGTAAGGACAGGGGGCTGGTCGAGCAGTACTTC. Its translation is CASKDRGLVEQYF.

This sequence joins TRBV5-4 and TRBJ1-4, with D perhaps matching TRBD1 (5 bases). Trimming took off 5 bases at V and 5 bases at J, with 13 bases between the two ends. The CDR3 is 14 amino acids. The germline V gene encodes CDR1 SGHNT and CDR2 YYREEE (reference sequence). The chain's CDR3 is CASRRGQGNEKLFF. The CDR3 bases are TGTGCCAGCAGGAGAGGCCAGGGAAATGAAAAACTGTTTTTT.

This chain links TRBV3-1 (or the pseudogene TRBV3-2) with TRBJ2-6; D unclear. Germline loops: CDR1 LGHDT, CDR2 YNNKEL (reference sequence). The length of the CDR3 is 15 residues. Trimming left V 1 base short and J 0 bases short, with 4 bases between. CDR3 in amino acids: CASSQVISGANVLTF. Written as DNA, the CDR3 is TGTGCCAGCAGCCAAGTAATCTCTGGGGCCAACGTCCTGACTTTC.